This T cell receptor beta chain was identified during a study of T cell responses to AZD1222 COVID-19 vaccine. Study findings and constraints: Donors in the cohort were predominantly white British and more often female, and clonal diversity was possibly underestimated. Baseline testing showed seropositivity in only a handful of AZD1222 recipients.

The method was immunoSEQ multiplex PCR; TCRdb's version includes in-frame clones alone and lacks a portion of them. Among 120,000 or so clones, about nine tenths were seen once, and the ten largest hold 4% to 6%. By its share, this clone is medium-sized. Its antigen remains unknown. The CDR3 extends over 13 amino acids. The germline V gene encodes CDR1 SGHVS and CDR2 FNYEAQ. V gave up 10 bases and J gave up 3 bases, with 16 bases separating them. This sequence originates from an adult in good health. The chain joins TRBV7-6 to TRBJ2-7; D is possibly TRBD1 (6 bases). Material: peripheral blood, obtained on day 0 of AZD1222 vaccination. The CDR3 nucleotides are TGTGCCACCTCCTCGGGACAAGACTACGAGCAGTACTTC. Protein product: CATSSGQDYEQYF.